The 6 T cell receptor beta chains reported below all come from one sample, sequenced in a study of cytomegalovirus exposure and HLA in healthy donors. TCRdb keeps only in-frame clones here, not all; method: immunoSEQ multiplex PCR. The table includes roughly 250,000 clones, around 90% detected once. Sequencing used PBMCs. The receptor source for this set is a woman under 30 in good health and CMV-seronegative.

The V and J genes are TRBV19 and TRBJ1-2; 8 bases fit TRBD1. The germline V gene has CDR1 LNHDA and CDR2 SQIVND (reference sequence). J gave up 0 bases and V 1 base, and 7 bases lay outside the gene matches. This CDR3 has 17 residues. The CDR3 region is CASSIGRRQGPNYGYTF. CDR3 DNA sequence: TGTGCCAGTAGTATAGGCCGGCGACAGGGGCCTAACTATGGCTACACCTTC.

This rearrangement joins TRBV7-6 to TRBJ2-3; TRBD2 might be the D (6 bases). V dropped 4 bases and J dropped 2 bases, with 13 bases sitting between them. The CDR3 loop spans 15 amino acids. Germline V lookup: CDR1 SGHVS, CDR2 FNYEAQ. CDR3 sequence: CASSSGPRDTDTQYF. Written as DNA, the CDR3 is TGTGCCAGCAGCTCAGGGCCGCGGGACACAGATACGCAGTATTTT.

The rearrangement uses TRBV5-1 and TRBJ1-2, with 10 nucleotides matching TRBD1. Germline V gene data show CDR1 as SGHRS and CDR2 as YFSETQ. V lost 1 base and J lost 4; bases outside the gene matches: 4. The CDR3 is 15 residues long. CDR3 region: CASSLSRTGGYGYTF. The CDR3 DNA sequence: TGCGCCAGCAGCTTGTCCCGGACAGGGGGCTATGGCTACACCTTC.

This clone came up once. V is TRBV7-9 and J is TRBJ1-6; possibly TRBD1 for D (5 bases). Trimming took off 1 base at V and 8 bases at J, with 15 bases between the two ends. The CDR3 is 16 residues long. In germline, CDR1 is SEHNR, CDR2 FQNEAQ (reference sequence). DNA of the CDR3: TGTGCCAGCAGCTTAGTGGGGCGGGGTCCGGATTCACCCCTCCACTTT. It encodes CASSLVGRGPDSPLHF.

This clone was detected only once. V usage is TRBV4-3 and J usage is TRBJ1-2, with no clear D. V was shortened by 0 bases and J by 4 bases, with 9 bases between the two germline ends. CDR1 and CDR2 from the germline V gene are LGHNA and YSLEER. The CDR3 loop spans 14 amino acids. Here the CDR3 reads CASSQDHWSYGYTF. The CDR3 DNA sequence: TGCGCCAGCAGCCAAGATCACTGGAGCTATGGCTACACCTTC.

Written as DNA, the CDR3 is TGTGCCAGCAGTTACTCTCCAGGGAGGTTTTACGAGCAGTACTTC. Protein product: CASSYSPGRFYEQYF. This chain connects TRBV6-5 to TRBJ2-7; D might be TRBD2 (6 bases). Germline values: CDR1 MNHEY, CDR2 SVGAGI. Trimming stripped 0 bases from V and 4 bases from J, with 13 bases between. The CDR3 runs to 15 residues.